Sequencing of this TCR beta chain was carried out in a study of CD8 T cells in ankylosing spondylitis. Study results and limitations: Disease-linked clones had a CD8+ phenotype and relatively low frequency in peripheral blood. From matched ankylosing spondylitis synovial fluid, disease-linked clones were reportedly recovered at significantly enriched levels. Both synovial fluid and blood in reactive arthritis had previously been reported to carry some motif variants. There was a TCR beta motif, made of several highly homologous variants, that appeared characteristic of ankylosing spondylitis blood.

Details on this clonotype: What it binds is unknown.

V lost 0 bases, J lost 3 bases, and 5 bases stayed unmatched. The CDR3 runs 16 residues. Germline-derived CDR1 and CDR2 are DFQATT and SNEGSKA (reference sequence). TCRdb independently ran MiXCR on the 5' RACE reads; one entry per CDR3 protein. This sample yields around 440,000 distinct CDR3 sequences, of which under 20% are seen a single time; approximately 1% belongs to the top ten. Input material: blood, either unsorted or a sorted T cell fraction (not recorded which). This TCR derives from a male donor with ankylosing spondylitis. The genes are TRBV20-1 and TRBJ2-1; 10 nucleotides agree with TRBD2. The CDR3 DNA sequence: TGCAGTGCTAGAGATCAGAGCGGGAGGGGCTACAATGAGCAGTTCTTC. Its protein is CSARDQSGRGYNEQFF.